The clone carrying this T cell receptor beta chain was detected ten times or more. Its antigen is unidentified. The source of the sample is a study of identical twins. The study, taken as a whole, reports: In cord blood, abundant beta clonotypes had fewer insertions; memory showed no trend. Beta out-of-frame sequences showed weaker excess twin sharing.

The V gene end was trimmed by 2 bases and the J gene end by 6 bases; junction bases not matched to a gene: 6. Per the germline V gene, CDR1 is MNHEY and CDR2 is SVGAGI. There are 15 residues in the CDR3. TCRdb re-analysed the 5' RACE reads in MiXCR, keeping a single row per CDR3 protein. The sample records hundreds of thousands of distinct CDR3 sequences, 8.6% being singletons. The same data also went into a second study, on yellow fever vaccine responses in identical twins.

The gene calls are TRBV6-5 and TRBJ2-1, with TRBD2 matching 8 bases. What was sequenced was PBMCs. This clonotype was obtained from a woman aged 18 to 35 in good health. The DNA for the CDR3 is TGTGCCAGCAGTTACGACGGGAGGGATTTCAATGAGCAGTTCTTC. Translated: CASSYDGRDFNEQFF.